This TCR beta chain was captured by sequencing in a study of HIV-infected children after antiretroviral therapy interruption. Looking at the study overall: Interruption-arm sampling covered weeks 0, 12, interruption end (24 or 48), and about 3 years post-study.

A 3' RACE protocol on RNA, with unique molecular identifiers, produced the TCR library. From the 3' RACE reads, TCRdb called clonotypes with MiXCR, one entry per CDR3 protein. The data show approximately 89,000 distinct CDR3 sequences, with approximately 6.9% seen just once and 0.9% to 1.4% held by the top ten. As for treatment: PENTA 11 planned treatment interruption arm or continuous ART arm. Participants had taken at least three-drug ART for at least 24 weeks. V was cut by 9 bases and J by 0 bases, with 18 bases left in between. The germline V gene encodes CDR1 LNHDA and CDR2 SQIVND (reference sequence). The CDR3 has 17 residues.

This chain connects TRBV19 to TRBJ2-6; the D call may be TRBD1 or TRBD2 (5 bases each). The material was CD45RA+ CD4+ T cells from PBMCs, pooled from several time points, obtained from a donor given antiretroviral therapy, either interrupted or continuous. Subset described: naive CD4+ CD45RA+ CD45RO- T cells. The source is a pool of human donors with HIV. The chain's CDR3 is CASRERPTRSGANVLTF. CDR3 sequence (DNA): TGTGCCAGCAGGGAGAGGCCGACGCGCTCTGGGGCCAACGTCCTGACTTTC.